This TCR beta chain was sequenced for a study of T cell repertoires in cytomegalovirus infection. About the research overall: A matching HLA type, together with CMV infection, was signaled by public TCR beta signatures.

Each CDR3 protein gets one entry after TCRdb re-called the reads with MiXCR. The sample yields approximately 400,000 distinct CDR3 sequences, around 32% seen once. As concerns this clonotype: Its antigen is undetermined.

Study outcomes and limitations: Predominance within the ex vivo response was attributable to HLA-C-restricted CMV-specific TCR beta clonotypes. The cumulative frequency of public TCR beta families distinguished individuals who carried CMV together with the relevant HLA.

The V end was cut by 1 base, the J end by 3 bases, with 11 bases between. CDR3 length equals 16 residues. The germline gives CDR1 SGHNT, CDR2 YYREEE (reference sequence). The V call is TRBV5-4, the J call TRBJ1-6; D uncertain. The specimen was PBMCs. This TCR came from a human donor in good health (CMV status not recorded). Some clones in this sample may be carry-over from other donors' samples. The CDR3 region has the DNA TGTGCCAGCAGCTTGTATCAGACGGGCTATAATTCACCCCTCCACTTT. Translated, it gives CASSLYQTGYNSPLHF.